The 27 T cell receptor beta chains reported below all come from one sample, sequenced in a study of T-cell reconstitution after alpha-beta-depleted transplantation in children. Unique molecular identifiers were incorporated into the prepared TCRbeta library. TCRdb redid the calling of the PCR reads with MiXCR, one entry per CDR3 protein. The sample records about 77,000 distinct CDR3 sequences, around a sixth being singletons. Sequenced material: PBMCs, mostly from graft donor cells, taken 360 days after TCRalphabeta/CD19-depleted stem cell transplant. All receptors come from a male patient aged 2-15 years who had a stem cell transplant for acute lymphoblastic leukemia, so the T cells may come from the graft donor.

V usage is TRBV5-1 and J usage is TRBJ2-1; 13 bases line up with TRBD2. This CDR3 spans 18 amino acids. Germline trimming cut 1 base from V and 3 bases from J; bases unmatched to any gene: 7. Germline V gene data show CDR1 as SGHRS and CDR2 as YFSETQ. CDR3 amino acids: CASSLLGLAGPYYNEQFF. The CDR3 DNA reads as TGCGCCAGCAGCTTGCTGGGACTAGCGGGACCCTACTACAATGAGCAGTTCTTC.

CDR3 in amino acids: CSAEIYNEQFF. The CDR3 DNA reads as TGCAGTGCGGAAATTTACAATGAGCAGTTCTTC. J is TRBJ2-1 and V is TRBV20-1, with D unclear. The CDR3 is 11 amino acids. V lost 6 bases, J lost 4 bases, and 7 bases lay in between. Germline CDR1 is DFQATT and CDR2 is SNEGSKA (reference sequence).

This clonotype was detected many times. This chain links TRBV7-9 with TRBJ2-7, with D hard to call. Germline lookup yields CDR1 SEHNR and CDR2 FQNEAQ (reference sequence). The CDR3 loop spans 11 amino acids. Trimming removed 5 bases from V and 0 bases from J, with 2 bases in between. The CDR3 sequence: CASSLSYEQYF. The CDR3 nucleotides read TGTGCCAGCAGCCTCTCCTACGAGCAGTACTTC.

This clonotype was recorded at least ten times. The J gene is TRBJ2-3, the V gene TRBV27; 9 bases agree with TRBD2. After removal of 0 bases from V and 4 bases from J, the junction contained 5 bases not matched to a gene. The CDR3 length is 16 residues. CDR1 is MNHEY and CDR2 is SMNVEV in the germline V gene (reference sequence). CDR3 in amino acids: CASSLSAGGPADTQYF. The CDR3 bases are TGTGCCAGCAGTTTATCGGCGGGAGGGCCTGCAGATACGCAGTATTTT.

This clonotype has more than one count but fewer than ten. The rearrangement uses TRBV4-2 and TRBJ2-3; 9 nucleotides match TRBD2. Looked up from germline, CDR1 is LGHNA and CDR2 is YNFKEQ. This CDR3 spans 14 amino acids. The V and J ends lost 1 base and 5 bases, in that order; junction bases with no gene match: 1. The CDR3 spells CASSQGSGRDTQYF. CDR3 bases: TGTGCCAGCAGCCAAGGTAGCGGGAGAGATACGCAGTATTTT.

This clonotype has ten or more counts. The rearrangement links TRBV29-1 to TRBJ2-3, with a tentative D call TRBD2 (5 bases). CDR3 length: 13 amino acids. Germline V gene data show CDR1 as SQVTM and CDR2 as ANQGSEA. V lost 5 bases to trimming and J lost 0 bases, with 9 bases between them. CDR3 region: CSVTQRSTDTQYF. The CDR3 DNA sequence: TGCAGCGTTACTCAGCGGAGCACAGATACGCAGTATTTT.

The chain links TRBV6-6 to TRBJ1-1, with a tentative D call TRBD1 (5 bases). Per germline, CDR1 MNHNY and CDR2 SVGAGI (reference sequence). The CDR3 is 13 amino acids. Trimming cost V 0 bases and J 10 bases, with 12 bases left between them. The CDR3 nucleotides are TGTGCCAGCAGTTACTCCGACCCAAGGGGAGCTTTCTTT. Its translation: CASSYSDPRGAFF.

The chain employs TRBV5-1 and TRBJ2-1; TRBD2 matches at 7 bases. Trimming removed 2 bases from V and 4 bases from J; junction bases left unmatched: 6. The CDR3 loop spans 15 amino acids. CDR1 is SGHRS and CDR2 is YFSETQ in the germline V gene. The CDR3 DNA reads as TGCGCCAGCAGCTTATTTGCGGGGGAATACAATGAGCAGTTCTTC. Protein sequence: CASSLFAGEYNEQFF.

CDR3 DNA sequence: TGTGCCAGCAGCTTAGGATACTACGAGCAGTACTTC. It is translated as CASSLGYYEQYF. The chain is built from TRBV7-9 and TRBJ2-7; D remains ambiguous. The V gene lost 1 base and the J gene lost 3 bases, with 4 bases spanning the gap. The CDR3 spans 12 residues. Germline V gene data show CDR1 as SEHNR and CDR2 as FQNEAQ (reference sequence).

This clonotype was seen more than once but under ten times. This chain's CDR3 is CAARGTPGTGELFF. CDR3 DNA: TGTGCCGCGAGGGGGACTCCTGGCACCGGGGAGCTGTTTTTT. The J gene is TRBJ2-2, the V gene TRBV10-3, with D perhaps matching TRBD1 or TRBD2 (6 bases each). The CDR3 sequence is 14 residues long. Trimming left V 11 bases short and J 4 bases short, with 17 bases between. Germline V gene sequence: CDR1 ENHRY, CDR2 SYGVKD.

J is TRBJ2-1 and V is TRBV7-9, with D possibly being TRBD1 (6 bases). The V gene lost 3 bases and the J gene lost 5 bases, with 14 bases spanning the gap. Germline V gives CDR1 SEHNR, CDR2 FQNEAQ (reference sequence). This CDR3 has 15 residues. The CDR3 here is CASSFGRQVNNEQFF. As DNA, the CDR3 is TGTGCCAGCAGCTTCGGACGACAGGTAAACAATGAGCAGTTCTTC.

V usage is TRBV27 and J usage is TRBJ2-1, with a possible D match to TRBD2 (6 bases). V lost 4 bases, J lost 11 bases, and 15 bases lay in between. The CDR3 extends over 13 amino acids. Germline CDR1 reads MNHEY; CDR2 reads SMNVEV (reference sequence). The CDR3 sequence: CASSYTGRLKQFF. As DNA, the CDR3 is TGTGCCAGCAGTTACACGGGGAGGTTGAAGCAGTTCTTC.

The chain is built from TRBV9 and TRBJ1-3; D is ambiguous. CDR1 and CDR2 (germline): SGDLS, YYNGEE. V gave up 3 bases and J gave up 8 bases, with 9 bases separating them. This CDR3 comprises 12 residues. The CDR3 DNA is TGTGCCAGCAGCGAGACGCCGGACACCATATATTTT. This encodes CASSETPDTIYF.

This clonotype was seen repeatedly, ten times or more. The chain carries TRBV20-1 and TRBJ1-3; D is possibly TRBD1 (6 bases). Trimming removed 2 bases from V and 3 bases from J, with 14 bases in between. The CDR3 has 15 residues. Germline loops: CDR1 DFQATT, CDR2 SNEGSKA (reference sequence). The CDR3 nucleotides read TGCAGTGCTAGACATTGGGGGGCGAATGGAAACACCATATATTTT. It specifies CSARHWGANGNTIYF.

This clonotype was picked up many times. V usage is TRBV12-3 or TRBV12-4 and J usage is TRBJ2-5, with TRBD2 matching over 8 bases. This CDR3 is 15 amino acids long. Germline trimming cut 5 bases from V and 2 bases from J; bases unmatched to any gene: 7. CDR3 nucleotide sequence: TGTGCCAGCAGTACTTGGGGCGGGAGGCAAGAGACCCAGTACTTC. Translating it yields CASSTWGGRQETQYF.

The chain employs TRBV6-1 and TRBJ2-7; 14 bases are shared with TRBD2. Germline V lookup: CDR1 MNHNS, CDR2 SASEGT. The J segment lost 5 bases and the V segment lost 6 bases, leaving 18 bases of the junction unmatched. The CDR3 spans 19 residues. CDR3: CASSRPSGTSGRVGNEQYF. The CDR3 DNA is TGTGCCAGCAGCCGACCCTCCGGGACTAGCGGGAGAGTCGGAAACGAGCAGTACTTC.

This clonotype has a handful of counts. The chain combines TRBV4-2 with TRBJ2-7; 12 nucleotides line up with TRBD2. V trimming: 0 bases; J trimming: 3 bases; junction bases outside the gene matches: 6. CDR3 length equals 17 residues. Germline values: CDR1 LGHNA, CDR2 YNFKEQ. CDR3 in DNA: TGTGCCAGCAGCCAAGACAGACTAGCGGGAGCCTACTACGAGCAGTACTTC. It is translated as CASSQDRLAGAYYEQYF.

CDR3 sequence: CASSLNRVPLGEQYF. DNA of the CDR3: TGTGCCAGCAGCCTCAACAGGGTACCCTTGGGCGAGCAGTACTTC. The V call is TRBV7-9, the J call TRBJ2-7; weak D call: TRBD1 (6 bases). In germline, CDR1 is SEHNR, CDR2 FQNEAQ (reference sequence). The CDR3 sequence is 15 residues long. The ends were cut back, 5 bases at V and 6 bases at J, with 20 bases in the middle.

V is TRBV5-1 and J is TRBJ1-2, with D perhaps TRBD1 (5 bases). Trimming cost V 4 bases and J 2 bases, with 9 bases left between them. Germline-derived CDR1 and CDR2 are SGHRS and YFSETQ. The CDR3 loop spans 13 amino acids. Here the CDR3 reads CASSTRTNYGYTF. The CDR3 DNA is TGCGCCAGCAGCACAAGGACAAACTATGGCTACACCTTC. The whole variable domain, remainder taken from reference TRBV5-1 and TRBJ1-2, is KAGVTQTPRYLIKTRGQQVTLSCSPISGHRSVSWYQQTPGQGLQFLFEYFSETQRNKGNFPGRFSGRQFSNSRSEMNVSTLELGDSALYLCASSTRTNYGYTFGSGTRLTVV.

The chain couples TRBV27 to TRBJ2-1; D unresolved. The CDR3 has 18 residues. The germline V and J ends were trimmed by 5 bases and 0 bases, with 20 bases remaining between them. Germline CDR1 MNHEY, CDR2 SMNVEV (reference sequence). Here the CDR3 reads CASSLGPSLLASYNEQFF. The CDR3 DNA follows: TGTGCCAGCAGTCTAGGCCCCTCCTTGCTGGCCTCCTACAATGAGCAGTTCTTC.

The sample holds many counts of this clonotype. The chain links TRBV14 to TRBJ2-1; maybe TRBD2 (5 bases). The CDR3 spans 16 residues. Trimming shortened V by 4 bases and J by 5 bases, and 18 bases separated the two germline ends. Per the germline V gene, CDR1 is SGHDN and CDR2 is FVKESK. CDR3 nucleotides: TGTGCCAGCAGCCTACTTCTGGACTTGAACCACAATGAGCAGTTCTTC. Encoded protein: CASSLLLDLNHNEQFF. Supplemented by reference TRBV14 and TRBJ2-1, the full variable domain reads EAGVTQFPSHSVIEKGQTVTLRCDPISGHDNLYWYRRVMGKEIKFLLHFVKESKQDESGMPNNRFLAERTGGTYSTLKVQPAELEDSGVYFCASSLLLDLNHNEQFFGPGTRLTVL.

The rearrangement uses TRBV24-1 and TRBJ2-2, with D maybe TRBD1 (5 bases). The CDR3 sequence is 16 residues long. Trimming pared 6 bases from V and 6 bases from J, leaving 19 bases between. CDR1 is KGHDR and CDR2 is SFDVKD in the germline V gene. The CDR3 spells CATSPRQTAFAGELFF. CDR3 nucleotides: TGTGCCACCAGTCCTCGACAGACTGCATTTGCCGGGGAGCTGTTTTTT.

The CDR3 is CASSWGTGSLGSTQYF. CDR3 sequence (DNA): TGTGCCAGCAGCTGGGGGACAGGGTCCCTCGGAAGTACGCAGTATTTT. This chain connects TRBV9 to TRBJ2-3, with TRBD1 matching 9 bases. The CDR3 runs to 16 residues. CDR1 is SGDLS and CDR2 is YYNGEE in the germline V gene. The ends lost 4 bases at V and 8 bases at J; junction bases unmatched: 14.

This CDR3 reads CASSLGTGAASLGSPLHF. The CDR3 DNA sequence: TGTGCCAGCAGCTTAGGAACAGGGGCAGCCTCCCTTGGTTCACCCCTCCACTTT. The rearrangement uses TRBV11-1 and TRBJ1-6, with TRBD1 matching 7 bases. The CDR3 consists of 18 residues. Germline V gives CDR1 SGHAT, CDR2 FQDESV (reference sequence). With 1 base clipped from V and 9 bases from J, the junction kept 15 bases outside the gene matches.

The DNA of the CDR3 is TGCAGCGCTCCGGTCAGGACTAGACCCTACGAGCAGTACTTC. The encoded protein is CSAPVRTRPYEQYF. The gene calls are TRBV20-1 and TRBJ2-7, with 7 bases fitting TRBD2. The CDR3 contains 14 residues. Germline CDR1 DFQATT, CDR2 SNEGSKA (reference sequence).

This clonotype was found a few times. The chain combines TRBV27 with TRBJ2-1; no clear D gene. Trimming pared 9 bases from V and 5 bases from J, leaving 17 bases between. The CDR3 totals 14 residues. The germline V gene has CDR1 MNHEY and CDR2 SMNVEV (reference sequence). The CDR3 here is CASEDQLRDNEQFF. The CDR3 coding sequence is TGTGCCAGTGAAGACCAACTCCGGGACAATGAGCAGTTCTTC.

The V gene is TRBV7-8, the J gene TRBJ1-5; no clear D. CDR1 SGHVS and CDR2 FQNEAQ come from the germline V gene. The CDR3 consists of 14 residues. Trimming took 4 bases from V and 0 from J, leaving 7 bases between them. This chain's CDR3 is CASSWTVSNQPQHF. The CDR3 DNA reads as TGTGCCAGCAGCTGGACCGTTAGCAATCAGCCCCAGCATTTT.